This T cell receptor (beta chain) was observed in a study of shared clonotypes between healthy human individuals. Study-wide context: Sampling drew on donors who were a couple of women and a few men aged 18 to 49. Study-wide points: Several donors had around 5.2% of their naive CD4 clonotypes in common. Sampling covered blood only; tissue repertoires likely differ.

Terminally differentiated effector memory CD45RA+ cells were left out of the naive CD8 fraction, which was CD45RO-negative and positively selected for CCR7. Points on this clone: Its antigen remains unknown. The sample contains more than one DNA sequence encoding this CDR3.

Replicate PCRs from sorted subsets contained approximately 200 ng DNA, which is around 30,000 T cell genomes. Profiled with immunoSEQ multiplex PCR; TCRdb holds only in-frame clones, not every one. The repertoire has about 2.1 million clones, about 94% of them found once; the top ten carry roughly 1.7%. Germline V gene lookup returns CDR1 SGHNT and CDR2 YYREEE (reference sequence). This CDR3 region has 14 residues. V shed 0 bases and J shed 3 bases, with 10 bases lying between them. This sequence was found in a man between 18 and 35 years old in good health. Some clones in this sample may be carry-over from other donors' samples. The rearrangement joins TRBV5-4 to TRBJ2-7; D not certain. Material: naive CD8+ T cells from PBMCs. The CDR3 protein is CASSLEPDHYEQYF. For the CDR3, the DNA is TGTGCCAGCAGCTTGGAGCCAGACCACTACGAGCAGTACTTC.